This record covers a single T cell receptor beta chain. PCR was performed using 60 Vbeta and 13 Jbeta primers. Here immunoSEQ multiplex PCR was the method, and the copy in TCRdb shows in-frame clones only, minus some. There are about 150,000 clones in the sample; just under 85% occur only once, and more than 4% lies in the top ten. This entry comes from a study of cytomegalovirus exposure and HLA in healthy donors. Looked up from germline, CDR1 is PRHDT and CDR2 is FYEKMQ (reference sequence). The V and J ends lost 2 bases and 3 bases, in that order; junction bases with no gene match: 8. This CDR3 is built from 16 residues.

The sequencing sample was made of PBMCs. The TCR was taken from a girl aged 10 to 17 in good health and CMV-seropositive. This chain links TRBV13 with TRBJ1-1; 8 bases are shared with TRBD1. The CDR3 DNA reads TGTGCCAGCAGCTTAATCAGGACAGGGCGGGACACTGAAGCTTTCTTT. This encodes CASSLIRTGRDTEAFF.